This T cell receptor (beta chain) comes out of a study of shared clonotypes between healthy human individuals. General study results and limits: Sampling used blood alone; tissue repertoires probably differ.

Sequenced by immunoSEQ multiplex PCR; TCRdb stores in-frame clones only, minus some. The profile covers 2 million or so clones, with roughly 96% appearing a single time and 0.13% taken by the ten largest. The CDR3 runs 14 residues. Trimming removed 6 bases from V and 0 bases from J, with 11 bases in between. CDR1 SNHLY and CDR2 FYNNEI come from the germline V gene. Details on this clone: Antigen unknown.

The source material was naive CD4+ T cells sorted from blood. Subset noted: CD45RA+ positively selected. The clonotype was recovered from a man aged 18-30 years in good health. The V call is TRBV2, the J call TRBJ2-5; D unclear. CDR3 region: CASRGGQYQETQYF. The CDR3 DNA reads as TGTGCCAGCAGAGGTGGTCAGTACCAAGAGACCCAGTACTTC.